The subject of this entry is one T cell receptor beta chain. The data belong to a study of cytomegalovirus exposure and HLA in healthy donors. Donors were ostensibly healthy at sampling, although undocumented immune exposures were probable. The primer mix had 60 Vbeta and 13 Jbeta primers. Libraries were prepared by immunoSEQ multiplex PCR; TCRdb keeps only in-frame clonotypes and omits some of them. The sample table sets out about 160,000 clones. This CDR3 spans 13 amino acids. Between the trimmed V and J ends, which lost 2 bases and 11 bases, there was a span of 12 bases. CDR1 and CDR2 from the germline V gene are SSHAT and FNYEAQ (reference sequence).

The source is a woman between 55 and 75 years old in good health and CMV-seronegative. Sequencing was carried out using PBMCs. This sequence joins TRBV7-7 and TRBJ2-2; D gene unclear. The CDR3 sequence is CASSLTQFTELFF. The CDR3 bases are TGTGCCAGCAGCTTAACACAATTTACCGAGCTGTTTTTT.